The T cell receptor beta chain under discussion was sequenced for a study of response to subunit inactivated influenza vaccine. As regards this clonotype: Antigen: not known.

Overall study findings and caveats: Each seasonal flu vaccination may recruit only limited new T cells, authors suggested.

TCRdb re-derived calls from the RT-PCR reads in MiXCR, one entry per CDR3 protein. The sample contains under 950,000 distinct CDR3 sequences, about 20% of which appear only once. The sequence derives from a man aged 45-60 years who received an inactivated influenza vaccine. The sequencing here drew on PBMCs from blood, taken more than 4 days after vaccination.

The CDR3 here is CASRSRGEETQYF. The CDR3 DNA sequence: TGTGCCAGCAGAAGTAGGGGGGAAGAGACCCAGTACTTC. The chain is built from TRBV7-9 and TRBJ2-5; D is perhaps TRBD1 or TRBD2 (6 bases each). Germline CDR1 and CDR2: SEHNR and FQNEAQ (reference sequence). V dropped 6 bases and J dropped 3 bases, with 11 bases sitting between them. CDR3 size: 13 residues. The full variable domain, its missing parts supplied by reference TRBV7-9 and TRBJ2-5, is DTGVSQNPRHKITKRGQNVTFRCDPISEHNRLYWYRQTLGQGPEFLTYFQNEAQLEKSRLLSDRFSAERPKGSFSTLEIQRTEQGDSAMYLCASRSRGEETQYFGPGTRLLVL.